This T cell receptor beta chain was captured by sequencing in a study of blood T cell repertoires in COVID-19. Across the study: The samples span acute and convalescent COVID-19 from the United States, Italy and Spain.

Trimming took 5 bases from V and 7 from J; bases not matched to a gene: 17. Germline V CDR1 and CDR2: KGHSH, LQKENI. This CDR3 has 17 amino acids. Authors' processing steps: Using reference gene primer amplification, nucleated cell counts were estimated. Only in-frame clones appear in the TCRdb table, and some are missing; sequencing was by immunoSEQ multiplex PCR. Clonal size and the V and J genes are those of that table, whereas D and trimming came from the DNA. In the table there are roughly 250,000 clones, around 90% of which are singletons. V usage is TRBV18 and J usage is TRBJ1-2; 9 bases are shared with TRBD1. The sequenced sample consisted of peripheral blood. This clonotype was obtained from a man in his 60s who had recovered from COVID-19. This CDR3 reads CASSSRMDRGPIIGYTF. In DNA form, the CDR3 reads TGTGCCAGCTCATCACGAATGGACAGGGGTCCCATAATTGGCTACACCTTC.